This T cell receptor beta chain was sequenced for a study of CD8+ T cells in alopecia areata. Study in general: A 6-month period off drug followed tofacitinib, which lasted 6 to 18 months. The study, taken as a whole, reports: Although TCR sharing was seen in mice, sharing across patients was less clear, possibly for HLA-related reasons.

The sequencing template was cDNA reverse transcribed from extracted RNA. Clones were sequenced by immunoSEQ multiplex PCR, and TCRdb holds only the in-frame ones, with some missing. The data contain about 70,000 clones, about half of them singletons. J lost 5 bases, V lost 4 bases, and 10 bases had no gene match. This CDR3 is built from 16 residues. Per germline, CDR1 SGHVS and CDR2 FNYEAQ. To note about this clone: Antigen: not known.

The receptor comes from a human donor with alopecia areata. The rearrangement joins TRBV7-6 to TRBJ2-7, with 11 bases aligning to TRBD2. The material sequenced was CD8+ T cells sorted from blood, taken at week 0. CDR3 protein: CASSSYTSGSHDEQYF. In DNA, the CDR3 is TGTGCCAGCAGCTCGTATACTAGCGGGAGTCACGACGAGCAGTACTTC.